The clone carrying this T cell receptor beta chain was detected only once. Its antigen is not identified. The germline gives CDR1 MNHEY, CDR2 SMNVEV (reference sequence). V lost 2 bases, J lost 6 bases, and 11 bases lay in between. The CDR3 runs 13 residues. The PCR made use of 60 Vbeta and 13 Jbeta primers. Only in-frame clones appear in the TCRdb table, and some are missing; sequencing was by immunoSEQ multiplex PCR. This table holds 160,000 or so clones, about 80% found once. This entry is derived from a study of cytomegalovirus exposure and HLA in healthy donors. On the study more broadly: Sequencing of roughly 180 million T cells in an earlier analysis found 100 million to 140 million unique TCR beta sequences. Overall study findings and caveats: Reported results showed that the classifier diagnosed cytomegalovirus status with high specificity and sensitivity. In a later analysis, TCR beta V- and J-gene trimming was associated with a missense DCLRE1C variant.

This chain joins TRBV27 and TRBJ2-7, with D perhaps TRBD1 (6 bases). The sample consisted of PBMCs. This receptor was identified in a man under 40 in good health and CMV-seronegative. For the CDR3, the DNA is TGTGCCAGCAGTTTAGAACGAGGGGGCGAGCAGTACTTC. This encodes CASSLERGGEQYF.